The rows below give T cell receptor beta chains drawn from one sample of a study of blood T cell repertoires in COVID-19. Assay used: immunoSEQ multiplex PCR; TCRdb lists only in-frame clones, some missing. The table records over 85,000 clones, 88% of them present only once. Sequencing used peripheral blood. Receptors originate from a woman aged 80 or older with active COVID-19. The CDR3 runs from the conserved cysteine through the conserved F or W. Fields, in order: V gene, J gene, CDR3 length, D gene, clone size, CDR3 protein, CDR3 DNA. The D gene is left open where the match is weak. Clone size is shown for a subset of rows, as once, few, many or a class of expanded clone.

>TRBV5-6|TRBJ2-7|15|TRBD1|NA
CASSLPGQGRYEQYF
TGTGCCAGCAGCTTACCGGGACAGGGACGCTACGAGCAGTACTTC
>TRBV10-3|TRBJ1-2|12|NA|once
CAISEADYGYTF
TGTGCCATCAGTGAGGCAGACTATGGCTACACCTTC
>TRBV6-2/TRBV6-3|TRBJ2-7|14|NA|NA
CASSYGARFGEQYF
TGTGCCAGCAGTTATGGGGCCCGCTTTGGCGAGCAGTACTTC
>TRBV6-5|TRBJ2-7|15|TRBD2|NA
CASSRGLAGGGEQYF
TGTGCTAGCAGCCGGGGACTAGCGGGAGGAGGGGAGCAGTACTTC
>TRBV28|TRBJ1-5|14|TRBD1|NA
CASRRTGNNQPQHF
TGTGCCAGCAGAAGGACAGGCAATAATCAGCCCCAGCATTTT
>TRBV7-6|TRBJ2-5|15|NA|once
CASSLAPAVSETQYF
TGTGCCAGCAGCTTAGCCCCAGCGGTGAGCGAGACCCAGTACTTC
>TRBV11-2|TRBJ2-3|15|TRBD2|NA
CASSPSGREEDTQYF
TGTGCCAGCAGCCCTAGCGGGAGAGAAGAAGATACGCAGTATTTT
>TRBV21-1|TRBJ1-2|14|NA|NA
CASSKEAGIYGYTF
TGTGCCAGCAGCAAAGAGGCAGGAATATATGGCTACACCTTC
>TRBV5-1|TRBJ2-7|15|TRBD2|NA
CASSLAGTSAYEQYF
TGCGCCAGCAGCTTGGCCGGGACTAGCGCCTACGAGCAGTACTTC
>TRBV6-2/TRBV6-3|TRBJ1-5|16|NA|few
CASSPGRPDFVQPQHF
TGTGCCAGCAGTCCCGGGAGACCGGATTTCGTTCAGCCCCAGCATTTT
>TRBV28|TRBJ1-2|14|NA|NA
CASRTSPPNYGYTF
TGTGCCAGTCGTACGAGTCCGCCTAACTATGGCTACACCTTC
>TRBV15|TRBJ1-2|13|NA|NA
CATSRDTNYGYTF
TGTGCCACCAGCAGGGACACTAACTATGGCTACACCTTC
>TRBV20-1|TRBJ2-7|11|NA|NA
CSARVQGEQYF
TGCAGTGCTAGAGTTCAGGGAGAGCAGTACTTC
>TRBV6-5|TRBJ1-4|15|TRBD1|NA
CASSYGTAPGEKLFF
TGTGCCAGCAGTTACGGGACAGCCCCGGGGGAAAAACTGTTTTTT
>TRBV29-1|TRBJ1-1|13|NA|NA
CSVEDLWGPGAFF
TGCAGCGTTGAAGATCTGTGGGGGCCTGGGGCTTTCTTT
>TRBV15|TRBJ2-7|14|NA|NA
CATSREAGTYEQYF
TGTGCCACCAGCAGAGAGGCGGGGACCTACGAGCAGTACTTC